Listed below are T cell receptor beta chains from one sample, sequenced in a study of blood T cells in healthy people across ages. Using its own MiXCR run on the 5' RACE reads, TCRdb lists one record per CDR3 protein. The data show about 1.6 million distinct CDR3 sequences, about 35% seen once. The material sequenced was blood. Receptors originate from a woman aged 25 to 39 in good health. CDR3s include the opening cysteine and the closing phenylalanine or tryptophan. The D gene is left open where the match is weak. Expanded clones are given a class, and other clones once, few, many or no size at all.

d_call	clone_size	j_call	v_call	cdr3_length	cdr3_nt	cdr3_aa
NA	NA	TRBJ2-5	TRBV5-5	13	TGTGCCAGCAGCCCGGGGGTATCGGAGACCCAGTACTTC	CASSPGVSETQYF
TRBD1	few	TRBJ2-1	TRBV12-3/TRBV12-4	14	TGTGCCAGCAGTTTAGAGGCAGGGGGTAACGAGCAGTTCTTC	CASSLEAGGNEQFF
NA	NA	TRBJ1-4	TRBV29-1	12	TGCAGCGTACAGGGTCCCAGTGAAAAACTGTTTTTT	CSVQGPSEKLFF
NA	few	TRBJ1-5	TRBV19	15	TGTGCCAGTAGTATATTCGTTTCTAGCAATCAGCCCCAGCATTTT	CASSIFVSSNQPQHF
TRBD1	NA	TRBJ2-4	TRBV7-9	14	TGTGCCAGCAGCTTAGATGAGGGGGCGAACATTCAGTACTTC	CASSLDEGANIQYF
NA	NA	TRBJ1-1	TRBV5-5	16	TGTGCCAGCAGCTTTTTCACAGATCTTATGAACACTGAAGCTTTCTTT	CASSFFTDLMNTEAFF
NA	few	TRBJ1-6	TRBV6-2/TRBV6-3	17	TGTGCCAGCAGTTATCTTCCGATTCATCAACATAATTCACCCCTCCACTTT	CASSYLPIHQHNSPLHF
NA	once	TRBJ1-6	TRBV6-1	13	TGTGCCAGCAGTGTCAGCTATAATTCACCCCTCCACTTT	CASSVSYNSPLHF
TRBD1	many	TRBJ2-5	TRBV25-1	13	TGTGCCAGTAATCCGGGACAGGGGGAGACCCAGTACTTC	CASNPGQGETQYF
NA	NA	TRBJ2-1	TRBV4-2	15	TGTGCCAGCAGCCAATCTGGGGTCCGCGATAATGAGCAGTTCTTC	CASSQSGVRDNEQFF
NA	few	TRBJ2-7	TRBV11-2	13	TGTGCCAGCAGCTTATTAGGGCCTAGCGAGCAGTACTTC	CASSLLGPSEQYF
NA	few	TRBJ2-7	TRBV25-1	11	TGTGCCAGCAGTATGACCTACGAGCAGTACTTC	CASSMTYEQYF
NA	many	TRBJ2-7	TRBV4-1	14	TGCGCCAGCAGCCAAGTAGATAGGGTATACGAGCAGTACTTC	CASSQVDRVYEQYF
NA	NA	TRBJ1-4	TRBV2	14	TGTGCCAGCACCCGGGACGGTATTAATGAAAAACTGTTTTTT	CASTRDGINEKLFF
NA	NA	TRBJ2-7	TRBV19	11	TGTGCCACTAGGACTGGATACGAGCAGTACTTC	CATRTGYEQYF
TRBD1	many	TRBJ2-1	TRBV29-1	16	TGCAGCGTAGCCAGACAGGGGCTTTTTTTCGGGAATGAGCAGTTCTTC	CSVARQGLFFGNEQFF
NA	few	TRBJ2-5	TRBV9	16	TGTGCCAGCAGCGTAGGACCTGCGACAAACCAAGAGACCCAGTACTTC	CASSVGPATNQETQYF
TRBD1	many	TRBJ1-2	TRBV6-6	16	TGTGCCAGCAGTTACTCGAGGGGACAGGGAATCTATGGCTACACCTTC	CASSYSRGQGIYGYTF
NA	NA	TRBJ1-1	TRBV9	12	TGTGCCAGCAGCGTAGTGGGGGGACACGCTTTCTTT	CASSVVGGHAFF
NA	NA	TRBJ1-4	TRBV20-1	14	TGCAGTGCTAGCTGGCGGAAAGGTGGAGAAAAACTGTTTTTT	CSASWRKGGEKLFF
NA	few	TRBJ2-5	TRBV6-1	14	TGTGCCAGCAGTGAAAGTCAGGGGAGGGAGACCCAGTACTTC	CASSESQGRETQYF
TRBD2	many	TRBJ2-5	TRBV29-1	12	TGCAGCGCCCCGGGTTCGGGGGGACCCCAGTACTTC	CSAPGSGGPQYF
TRBD2	NA	TRBJ2-7	TRBV11-2	18	TGTGCCAGCAGCTTAGCGGCTAGCGGGAGAGTCGGGTCCTACGAGCAGTACTTC	CASSLAASGRVGSYEQYF
TRBD1	NA	TRBJ1-2	TRBV7-2	14	TGTGCCAGCAGCCTAGACAGGGGGCCTAATGGCTACACCTTC	CASSLDRGPNGYTF
TRBD1	NA	TRBJ2-4	TRBV28	16	TGTGCCAGCAGTCCCGCGACAGGGGCGGCCAAAAACATTCAGTACTTC	CASSPATGAAKNIQYF
TRBD2	NA	TRBJ2-1	TRBV14	17	TGTGCCAGCAGCCAGTTCACGACTAGCGAGAAAAAAAATGAGCAGTTCTTC	CASSQFTTSEKKNEQFF
NA	NA	TRBJ1-2	TRBV9	13	TGTGCCAGCAGCAACCAGGGTGTCTATGGCTACACCTTC	CASSNQGVYGYTF
NA	few	TRBJ1-1	TRBV29-1	14	TGCAGCGTTGGTCAATCAGCTTGGAACACTGAAGCTTTCTTT	CSVGQSAWNTEAFF
TRBD1	NA	TRBJ2-1	TRBV20-1	14	TGCAGTGCTTGCGACAGGGGCCCCTACAATGAGCAGTTCTTC	CSACDRGPYNEQFF
NA	NA	TRBJ1-1	TRBV5-1	13	TGCGCCAGCAGCTCTCCCGTGAACACTGAAGCTTTCTTT	CASSSPVNTEAFF
NA	few	TRBJ2-7	TRBV7-9	14	TGTGCCAGCGAGGTAGCGGCGGGGGCTGACGAGCAGTACTTC	CASEVAAGADEQYF
NA	few	TRBJ2-7	TRBV7-2	15	TGTGCCAGCAGCTTGAGTGGGACAAGCAAATACGAGCAGTACTTC	CASSLSGTSKYEQYF
NA	NA	TRBJ1-6	TRBV6-5	17	TGTGCCAGCAGTTACTCGACATCGTTCTCCTATAATTCACCCCTCCACTTT	CASSYSTSFSYNSPLHF
NA	NA	TRBJ1-2	TRBV20-1	15	TGCAGTGCTATTTGGTCCGGGAGCCCTCGGCGGGGCTACACCTTC	CSAIWSGSPRRGYTF
NA	NA	TRBJ2-5	TRBV6-5	15	TGTGCCTCCACTTTACGGAACCCATCCCGCGAGACCCAGTACTTC	CASTLRNPSRETQYF
NA	many	TRBJ2-7	TRBV10-3	13	TGTGCCATCAGTAAGGTTGTAGCTTACGAGCAGTACTTC	CAISKVVAYEQYF
NA	once	TRBJ2-1	TRBV27	15	TGTGCCAGCAGTTTAAACAAGGGACCATGGAATGAGCAGTTCTTC	CASSLNKGPWNEQFF
NA	NA	TRBJ1-1	TRBV27	13	TGTGCCAGCACAAGGACATCCGGGGCAGAAGCTTTCTTT	CASTRTSGAEAFF
NA	few	TRBJ2-2	TRBV7-6	16	TGTGCCAGCAGCTTACTCCGGGCCGCGAACACCGGGGAGCTGTTTTTT	CASSLLRAANTGELFF
TRBD1	few	TRBJ2-7	TRBV6-5	14	TGTGCCAGCAGGCTCCGGGACAGGTACTACGAGCAGTACTTC	CASRLRDRYYEQYF
NA	NA	TRBJ2-1	TRBV7-3	15	TGTGCCAGCAGCCCATACCCTGGGACGGCTAACGAGCAGTTCTTC	CASSPYPGTANEQFF
NA	NA	TRBJ1-1	TRBV7-6	15	TGTGCCAGCAGCCTTCAGACCGCTTCGAACACTGAAGCTTTCTTT	CASSLQTASNTEAFF
NA	NA	TRBJ2-1	TRBV7-3	16	TGTGCCAGCAGCTTAATGCTTGCGGGGAGTTACAATGAGCAGTTCTTC	CASSLMLAGSYNEQFF
TRBD2	few	TRBJ2-1	TRBV20-1	14	TGCAGTGCTCCGTGGCGGGGGATATACAATGGGCAGTTCTTC	CSAPWRGIYNGQFF
NA	NA	TRBJ1-2	TRBV28	15	TGTGCCAGCAGTTTAGTGCAGGGGACGGGGTATGGCTACACCTTC	CASSLVQGTGYGYTF
TRBD2	many	TRBJ2-1	TRBV20-1	14	TGCAGTGCTCAACTAGCGGGAGGCAGTCCTGAGCAGTTCTTC	CSAQLAGGSPEQFF
NA	NA	TRBJ2-3	TRBV6-1	14	TGTGCCAGCAGTGATTGGGGCGCGTCAGATACGCAGTATTTT	CASSDWGASDTQYF
TRBD2	NA	TRBJ2-3	TRBV20-1	14	TGCAGTGCTACTAGCCGGGAGGGCACAGATACGCAGTATTTT	CSATSREGTDTQYF
TRBD1	NA	TRBJ2-7	TRBV27	16	TGTGCCTGCAGTTCTAGTGTTGGGACAGTTACCTACGAGCAGTACTTC	CACSSSVGTVTYEQYF
TRBD2	NA	TRBJ2-3	TRBV7-2	15	TGTGCCAGCAGCTTAGAGGGGAGGGCGGGGGATACGCAGTATTTT	CASSLEGRAGDTQYF
NA	few	TRBJ2-7	TRBV28	14	TGTGCCAGCAGTTTCTTGACACTGGGCTACGAGCAGTACTTC	CASSFLTLGYEQYF
TRBD2	NA	TRBJ2-1	TRBV20-1	17	TGCAGTGCTGGGGAGACTAGCGGGGTGGCCCGAGTCGATGAGCAGTTCTTC	CSAGETSGVARVDEQFF
TRBD2	NA	TRBJ2-1	TRBV20-1	13	TGCAGTGCTAGAGCGGGGGGAGGGAATGAGCAGTTCTTC	CSARAGGGNEQFF
NA	NA	TRBJ1-2	TRBV6-1	16	TGTGCCAGCGTTGGAACAGGGCGCCTACTTTGGGATGGCTACACCTTC	CASVGTGRLLWDGYTF
TRBD2	NA	TRBJ2-3	TRBV4-2	16	TGTGCCAGCAGCCTACCGGGACTAGCGGAGACAGATACGCAGTATTTT	CASSLPGLAETDTQYF